The 26 T cell receptor beta chains listed next were all sequenced from one sample in a study of T cell responses to AZD1222 COVID-19 vaccine listed by TCRdb under 2021. Library preparation employed the immunoSEQ multiplex PCR assay. TCRdb took over this immuneACCESS table, retaining in-frame rearrangements with V and J assigned. Such tables are incomplete; in checked studies, under half of the missing clones stem from an unresolved V gene, and the remainder is unexplained. This sample lists about 130,000 clones; approximately 85% were detected once. The top ten clonotypes cover around 8% of the sample. Read against the paper, the sample's time point label means: baseline before first vaccination. Sequencing was performed on peripheral blood, taken on day 0 of AZD1222 vaccination. The origin of the receptors is an adult in good health.

This clone was detected only once. The rearrangement joins TRBV25-1 to TRBJ1-1, with a weak D call TRBD1 (6 bases). CDR3 length: 16 residues. V dropped 10 bases and J dropped 7 bases, with 28 bases sitting between them. Germline loops: CDR1 MGHDK, CDR2 SYGVNS. The chain's CDR3 is CATRVLGAPPLGEAFF. CDR3 nucleotide sequence: TGTGCCACCAGGGTATTGGGGGCACCTCCGTTGGGTGAAGCTTTCTTT.

The chain couples TRBV9 to TRBJ2-7; TRBD1 or TRBD2 may be the D gene (5 bases each). Between the trimmed V and J ends, which lost 0 bases and 5 bases, there was a span of 12 bases. CDR1 is SGDLS and CDR2 is YYNGEE in the germline V gene. CDR3 length: 14 residues. CDR3 residues: CASSVAGNSDEQYF. Here the CDR3 DNA reads TGTGCCAGCAGCGTAGCAGGGAATAGCGACGAGCAGTACTTC.

DNA for the CDR3: TGCAGTGCTAGTACCGGGACTAACTATGGCTACACCTTC. It is translated as CSASTGTNYGYTF. The chain links TRBV20-1 to TRBJ1-2; unclear D gene. Trimming pared 3 bases from V and 0 bases from J, leaving 8 bases between. From germline, CDR1 is DFQATT and CDR2 SNEGSKA (reference sequence). The CDR3 spans 13 residues.

This chain connects TRBV5-1 to TRBJ2-5; TRBD1 is a possible D gene (5 bases). The CDR3 totals 13 residues. The germline V gene encodes CDR1 SGHRS and CDR2 YFSETQ. V was clipped by 5 bases and J by 4 bases, with 12 bases between them. Here the CDR3 reads CASSRGQGETQYF. CDR3 bases: TGCGCCAGCAGTAGGGGTCAGGGAGAGACCCAGTACTTC.

The chain is built from TRBV2 and TRBJ2-1; 12 positions agree with TRBD2. Germline V gene sequence: CDR1 SNHLY, CDR2 FYNNEI. The CDR3 sequence is 14 residues long. The V and J ends lost 8 bases and 7 bases, in that order; junction bases with no gene match: 6. The CDR3 bases are TGTGCCAGCGACTGGCTAGCGGGGGGGAATGAGCAGTTCTTC. Amino acid sequence: CASDWLAGGNEQFF.

The genes are TRBV2 and TRBJ2-1; 8 bases are shared with TRBD1. The CDR3 extends over 15 amino acids. The ends lost 6 bases at V and 0 bases at J; junction bases unmatched: 4. CDR1 and CDR2 from the germline V gene are SNHLY and FYNNEI. CDR3 sequence (DNA): TGTGCCAGCAGAGCGACAGGGGACTCCTACAATGAGCAGTTCTTC. This translates into CASRATGDSYNEQFF.

The chain joins TRBV5-4 to TRBJ1-3; D possibly corresponds to TRBD1 (5 bases). V was trimmed by 0 bases and J by 8 bases, leaving 9 bases between them. CDR1 is SGHNT and CDR2 is YYREEE in the germline V gene (reference sequence). This CDR3 is 13 amino acids long. CDR3 nucleotide sequence: TGTGCCAGCAGCTTGGTCGCGGGGGACACCATATATTTT. Protein: CASSLVAGDTIYF. Variable domain in full (rest from reference TRBV5-4 and TRBJ1-3): ETGVTQSPTHLIKTRGQQVTLRCSSQSGHNTVSWYQQALGQGPQFIFQYYREEENGRGNFPPRFSGLQFPNYSSELNVNALELDDSALYLCASSLVAGDTIYFGEGSWLTVV.

This clone was picked up one time. This chain joins TRBV7-9 and TRBJ2-2; 7 nucleotides match TRBD1. Germline loops: CDR1 SEHNR, CDR2 FQNEAQ (reference sequence). The CDR3 is 14 amino acids. V gave up 4 bases and J gave up 1 base; unmatched junction bases: 0. In DNA form, the CDR3 reads TGTGCCAGCAGCTGGACAGGGAACACCGGGGAGCTGTTTTTT. Translated, it gives CASSWTGNTGELFF.

This sequence joins TRBV3-1 (or the pseudogene TRBV3-2) and TRBJ2-3; 7 positions agree with TRBD2. V lost 4 bases, J lost 5 bases, and 9 bases stayed unmatched. The germline V gene encodes CDR1 LGHDT and CDR2 YNNKEL (reference sequence). The CDR3 is 15 residues long. The CDR3, as DNA: TGTGCCAGCAGCCTAATCATCGGGGGGTTAGATACGCAGTATTTT. This codes for CASSLIIGGLDTQYF.

The CDR3 is CASSPSYGYTF. CDR3 DNA sequence: TGTGCCAGTAGTCCATCCTATGGCTACACCTTC. The chain uses TRBV19 and TRBJ1-2; D is ambiguous. Germline V lookup: CDR1 LNHDA, CDR2 SQIVND (reference sequence). CDR3 length: 11 residues. V was clipped by 5 bases and J by 4 bases, with 5 bases between them.

CDR3 DNA: TGTGCCATCAGGGGACAGGCCTACGAGCAGTACTTC. Amino acid sequence: CAIRGQAYEQYF. This chain connects TRBV10-3 to TRBJ2-7, with TRBD1 identical over 8 bases. This CDR3 is 12 amino acids long. Trimming at V came to 6 bases and at J to 2 bases, leaving 0 bases not matched to a gene. Looked up from germline, CDR1 is ENHRY and CDR2 is SYGVKD.

This sequence joins TRBV18 and TRBJ1-3; D is undetermined. The CDR3 runs 16 residues. Germline CDR1 and CDR2: KGHSH and LQKENI. With 3 bases removed from V and 1 base from J, the gap between germline ends came to 13 bases. The chain's CDR3 is CASSPMDGSSGNTIYF. The DNA of the CDR3 is TGTGCCAGCTCACCGATGGACGGATCTTCTGGAAACACCATATATTTT. Supplemented by reference TRBV18 and TRBJ1-3, the full variable domain reads NAGVMQNPRHLVRRRGQEARLRCSPMKGHSHVYWYRQLPEEGLKFMVYLQKENIIDESGMPKERFSAEFPKEGPSILRIQQVVRGDSAAYFCASSPMDGSSGNTIYFGEGSWLTVV.

CDR3 nucleotide sequence: TGTGCCAGCAGTTTACAGGGGGGCTATGAAGCTTTCTTT. This sequence encodes CASSLQGGYEAFF. V and J are TRBV2 and TRBJ1-1; 8 nucleotides line up with TRBD1. CDR1 SNHLY and CDR2 FYNNEI come from the germline V gene. The CDR3 sequence is 13 residues long. J gave up 7 bases and V 5 bases, and 6 bases lay outside the gene matches.

The V and J genes are TRBV7-9 and TRBJ2-3; 7 nucleotides align to TRBD2. Trimming cost V 4 bases and J 6 bases; bases outside gene matches: 4. Germline-derived CDR1 and CDR2 are SEHNR and FQNEAQ (reference sequence). The CDR3 runs to 13 residues. The CDR3 DNA sequence: TGTGCCAGCAGCTCCGGGGGGAGGGATACGCAGTATTTT. It codes for CASSSGGRDTQYF. Full variable domain (rest looked up from reference TRBV7-9 and TRBJ2-3): DTGVSQNPRHKITKRGQNVTFRCDPISEHNRLYWYRQTLGQGPEFLTYFQNEAQLEKSRLLSDRFSAERPKGSFSTLEIQRTEQGDSAMYLCASSSGGRDTQYFGPGTRLTVL.

The genes are TRBV10-3 and TRBJ1-1; perhaps TRBD1 as D (6 bases). Looked up from germline, CDR1 is ENHRY and CDR2 is SYGVKD. This CDR3 has 13 amino acids. V lost 11 bases and J 2 bases, leaving 15 bases between the germline ends. CDR3 DNA: TGTGCCTCGCGACAGGACCAAAACACTGAAGCTTTCTTT. This gives the protein CASRQDQNTEAFF.

V and J are TRBV12-3 or TRBV12-4 and TRBJ2-5, with a weak D call TRBD2 (6 bases). The germline V and J ends were trimmed by 8 bases and 4 bases, with 8 bases remaining between them. The CDR3 contains 11 residues. The CDR3 loop reads CASRRGETQYF. The CDR3, as DNA: TGTGCCAGCCGGAGGGGAGAGACCCAGTACTTC.

The chain carries TRBV20-1 and TRBJ2-3; unclear D gene. CDR1 is DFQATT, CDR2 SNEGSKA, per germline (reference sequence). The V and J ends lost 3 bases and 2 bases respectively, with 15 bases between them. This CDR3 has 15 residues. The CDR3 nucleotides are TGCAGTGCTAGTCCTAGACGGATCTTCACAGATACGCAGTATTTT. It codes for CSASPRRIFTDTQYF.

The gene calls are TRBV6-1 and TRBJ2-1; D might be TRBD2 (5 bases). This CDR3 has 15 amino acids. Trimming left V 2 bases short and J 4 bases short, with 12 bases between. CDR1 and CDR2 (germline): MNHNS, SASEGT. The CDR3 loop reads CASSERASRYNEQFF. The CDR3 bases are TGTGCCAGCAGTGAAAGGGCTAGCAGGTACAATGAGCAGTTCTTC.

The V gene is TRBV27, the J gene TRBJ1-6; TRBD1 matches at 7 bases. The CDR3 runs to 14 residues. Germline V gives CDR1 MNHEY, CDR2 SMNVEV (reference sequence). Unmatched junction bases numbered 6, after V lost 5 bases and J lost 8 bases. CDR3: CASSERGLYSPLHF. CDR3 DNA sequence: TGTGCCAGCAGTGAAAGGGGGCTCTATTCACCCCTCCACTTT.

This clone occurred once. The chain joins TRBV27 to TRBJ1-5, with a weak D call TRBD1 (5 bases). This CDR3 has 13 residues. V was trimmed by 5 bases and J by 5 bases, leaving 10 bases between them. Germline lookup yields CDR1 MNHEY and CDR2 SMNVEV (reference sequence). CDR3 nucleotides: TGTGCCAGCAGTCAGGAGGGGCATCAGCCCCAGCATTTT. Amino acids: CASSQEGHQPQHF.

The chain recombines TRBV7-8 with TRBJ2-6; D is possibly TRBD1 (5 bases). Between the trimmed V and J ends, which lost 2 bases and 0 bases, there was a span of 11 bases. The germline CDR1 and CDR2 sequences are SGHVS and FQNEAQ. The CDR3 is made up of 17 amino acids. This chain's CDR3 is CASSLSRVSSGANVLTF. In nucleotides, the CDR3 is TGTGCCAGCAGCTTAAGCAGGGTTTCCTCTGGGGCCAACGTCCTGACTTTC.

V usage is TRBV18 and J usage is TRBJ2-7, with D hard to call. CDR1 is KGHSH and CDR2 is LQKENI in the germline V gene. V was cut by 0 bases and J by 2 bases, with 11 bases left in between. The CDR3 spans 15 residues. The CDR3: CASSPPETRPYEQYF. For the CDR3, the DNA is TGTGCCAGCTCACCACCGGAGACCAGGCCCTACGAGCAGTACTTC.

The genes are TRBV9 and TRBJ2-7; no definite D call. CDR3 length: 16 amino acids. V gave up 2 bases and J gave up 9 bases, with 24 bases separating them. CDR1 is SGDLS, CDR2 YYNGEE, per germline. This CDR3 is CASSVSAETGLTMQYF. CDR3 sequence (DNA): TGTGCCAGCAGCGTGTCGGCCGAGACTGGTTTGACAATGCAGTACTTC. Variable domain in full (rest from reference TRBV9 and TRBJ2-7): DSGVTQTPKHLITATGQRVTLRCSPRSGDLSVYWYQQSLDQGLQFLIQYYNGEERAKGNILERFSAQQFPDLHSELNLSSLELGDSALYFCASSVSAETGLTMQYFGPGTRLTVT.

This chain uses TRBV28 with TRBJ1-5, with a tentative D call TRBD1 (6 bases). The CDR3 covers 14 residues. Trimming pared 6 bases from V and 6 bases from J, leaving 15 bases between. Germline CDR1 and CDR2: MDHEN and SYDVKM. The CDR3 is CASRAQGSSQPQHF. CDR3 nucleotides: TGTGCCAGCAGGGCCCAGGGGTCTAGTCAGCCCCAGCATTTT.

The V call is TRBV4-1, the J call TRBJ1-3; TRBD1 matches 7 bases. Germline-derived CDR1 and CDR2 are MGHRA and YSYEKL. This CDR3 has 19 amino acids. V lost 0 bases, J lost 2 bases, and 13 bases stayed unmatched. The CDR3 is CASSQDPPPTTGAGNTIYF. Written as DNA, the CDR3 is TGCGCCAGCAGCCAAGATCCCCCCCCCACCACAGGGGCTGGAAACACCATATATTTT.

By its share, this clone is medium-sized (0.01 to 0.1%). This chain's CDR3 is CASSDVLGSTDTQYF. The CDR3 region has the DNA TGTGCCAGCAGTGACGTTTTGGGCAGCACAGATACGCAGTATTTT. V and J are TRBV6-4 and TRBJ2-3; no firm D call. The ends were cut back, 2 bases at V and 0 bases at J, with 9 bases in the middle. There are 15 residues in the CDR3. Per germline, CDR1 MRHNA and CDR2 SNTAGT.